This TCR beta chain was captured by sequencing in a study of blood T cell repertoires in COVID-19. Study-level background: Some COVID-19 samples were acute and others convalescent; all came from the United States, Italy and Spain. T cells, B-cell-depleted T cells, or PBMCs supplied cDNA or gDNA.

Recruits, aged about 18 to 100 years, lived in under 25 US areas. Original handling: How many nucleated cells were present was estimated from reference gene primer amplification. The repertoire was sequenced with immunoSEQ multiplex PCR; TCRdb's copy has only in-frame clones and lacks some. V, J and clone size are taken as reported in that table, and D and trimming were inferred from the DNA itself. Seen here are a few hundred thousand clones, approximately 75% observed once, and the top ten hold about 10%. The CDR3 length is 13 residues. Germline CDR1 and CDR2: SGHAT and FQNNGV. V lost 1 base and J lost 3, with 4 bases in between.

V usage is TRBV11-2 and J usage is TRBJ1-5; no definite D call. Sequenced material: PBMCs or T cells enriched from blood (not recorded which). The source of this sequence is a man in his forties who had recovered from COVID-19. CDR3 bases: TGTGCCAGCAGCTTAGTAGACAATCAGCCCCAGCATTTT. Its protein product is CASSLVDNQPQHF.